This TCR beta chain was captured by sequencing in a study of control samples from healthy donors and cancer patients. Profiling relied on immunoSEQ multiplex PCR, and the TCRdb table lists in-frame clones only, not all of them. The sample records some 90,000 clones, more than 85% being singletons. The germline CDR1 and CDR2 sequences are SEHNR and FQNEAQ (reference sequence). There are 15 residues in the CDR3. With V trimmed by 3 bases and J by 0 bases, 3 bases remained unmatched. A remark on this clone: Additional DNA sequences in this sample encode the identical CDR3.

J is TRBJ2-3 and V is TRBV7-9, with TRBD2 matching over 7 bases. The sequencing input was blood. This clonotype originated in a woman aged 25-40 years in good health. The CDR3 region is CASSFSAGSTDTQYF. The DNA of the CDR3 is TGTGCCAGCAGCTTTTCAGCGGGGAGCACAGATACGCAGTATTTT.